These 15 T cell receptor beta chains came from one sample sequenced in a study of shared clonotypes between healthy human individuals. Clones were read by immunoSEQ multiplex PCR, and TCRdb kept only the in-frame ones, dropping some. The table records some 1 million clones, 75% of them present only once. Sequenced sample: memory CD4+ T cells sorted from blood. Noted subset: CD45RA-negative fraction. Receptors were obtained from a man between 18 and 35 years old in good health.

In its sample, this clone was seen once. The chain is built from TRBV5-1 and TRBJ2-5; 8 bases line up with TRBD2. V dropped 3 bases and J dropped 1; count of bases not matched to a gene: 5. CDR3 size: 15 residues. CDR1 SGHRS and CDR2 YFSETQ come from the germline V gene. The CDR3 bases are TGCGCCAGCAGCTACTTAGCGGGGCTCCAAGAGACCCAGTACTTC. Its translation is CASSYLAGLQETQYF.

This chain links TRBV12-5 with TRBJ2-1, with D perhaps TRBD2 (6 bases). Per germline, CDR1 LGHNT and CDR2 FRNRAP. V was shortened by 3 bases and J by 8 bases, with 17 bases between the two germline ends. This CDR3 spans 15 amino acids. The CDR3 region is CASGLPGVPMDEQFF. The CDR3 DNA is TGTGCTAGTGGTTTACCGGGGGTGCCGATGGATGAGCAGTTCTTC.

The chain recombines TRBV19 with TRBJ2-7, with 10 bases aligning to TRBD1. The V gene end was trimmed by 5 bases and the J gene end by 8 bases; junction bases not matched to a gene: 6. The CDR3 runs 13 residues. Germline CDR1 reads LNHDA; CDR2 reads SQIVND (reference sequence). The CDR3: CASSAPGQGKQYF. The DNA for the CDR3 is TGTGCCAGTAGTGCGCCGGGACAGGGGAAGCAGTACTTC.

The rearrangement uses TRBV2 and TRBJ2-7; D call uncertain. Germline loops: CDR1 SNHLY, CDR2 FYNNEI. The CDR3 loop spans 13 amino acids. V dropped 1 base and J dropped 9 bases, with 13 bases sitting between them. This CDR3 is CASSEDSSVRQYF. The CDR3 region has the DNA TGTGCCAGCAGTGAAGACTCCTCCGTGAGGCAGTACTTC.

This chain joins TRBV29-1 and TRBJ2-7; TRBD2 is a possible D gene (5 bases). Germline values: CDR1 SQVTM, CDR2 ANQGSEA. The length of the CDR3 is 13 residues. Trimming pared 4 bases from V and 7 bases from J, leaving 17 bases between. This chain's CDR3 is CSVARGPTGEQYF. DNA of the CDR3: TGCAGCGTTGCGAGAGGGCCTACGGGGGAGCAGTACTTC.

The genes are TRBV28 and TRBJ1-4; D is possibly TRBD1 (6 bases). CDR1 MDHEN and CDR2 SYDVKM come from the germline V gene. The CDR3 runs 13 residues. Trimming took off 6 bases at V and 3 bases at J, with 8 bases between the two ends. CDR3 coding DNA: TGTGCCAGCAGACGGACAGCTAATGAAAAACTGTTTTTT. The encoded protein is CASRRTANEKLFF.

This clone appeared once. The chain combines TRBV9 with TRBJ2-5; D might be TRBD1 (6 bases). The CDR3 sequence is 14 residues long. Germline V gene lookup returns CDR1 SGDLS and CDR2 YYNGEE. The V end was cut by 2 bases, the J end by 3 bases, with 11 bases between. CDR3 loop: CASSVAGQKETQYF. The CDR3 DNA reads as TGTGCCAGCAGCGTGGCCGGACAGAAAGAGACCCAGTACTTC.

The CDR3 DNA sequence: TGTGCCAGCAGCCTTGGTGGCCCGGGGGTCAATCAGCCCCAGCATTTT. It specifies CASSLGGPGVNQPQHF. This sequence joins TRBV5-4 and TRBJ1-5, with D possibly matching TRBD1 (5 bases). Trimming left V 4 bases short and J 3 bases short, with 17 bases between. The V gene's germline CDR1 is SGHNT and CDR2 YYREEE (reference sequence). The CDR3 contains 16 residues.

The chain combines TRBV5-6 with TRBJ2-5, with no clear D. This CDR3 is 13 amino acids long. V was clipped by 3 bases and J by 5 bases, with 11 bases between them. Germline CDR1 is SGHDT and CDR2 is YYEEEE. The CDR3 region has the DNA TGTGCCAGCAGCTCTCCTTTCCAGGAGACCCAGTACTTC. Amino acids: CASSSPFQETQYF.

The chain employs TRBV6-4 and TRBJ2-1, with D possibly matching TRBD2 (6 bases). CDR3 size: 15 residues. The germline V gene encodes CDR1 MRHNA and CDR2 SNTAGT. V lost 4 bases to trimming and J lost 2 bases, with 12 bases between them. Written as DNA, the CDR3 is TGTGCCAGCAGTGCCCTTAGCGGTGCCTACAATGAGCAGTTCTTC. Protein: CASSALSGAYNEQFF.

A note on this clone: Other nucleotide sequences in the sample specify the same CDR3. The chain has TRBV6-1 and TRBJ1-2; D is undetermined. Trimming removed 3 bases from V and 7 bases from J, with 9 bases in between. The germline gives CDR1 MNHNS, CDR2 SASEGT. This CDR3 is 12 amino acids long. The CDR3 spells CASSEVGSGYTF. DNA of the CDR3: TGTGCCAGCAGTGAGGTGGGTTCTGGCTACACCTTC.

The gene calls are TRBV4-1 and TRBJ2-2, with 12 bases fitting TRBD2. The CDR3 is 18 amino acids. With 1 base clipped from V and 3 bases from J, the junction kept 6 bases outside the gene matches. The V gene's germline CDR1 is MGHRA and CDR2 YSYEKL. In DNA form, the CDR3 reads TGCGCCAGCAGCCAAGGACTAGCGGGAGTTCGGGACACCGGGGAGCTGTTTTTT. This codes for CASSQGLAGVRDTGELFF.

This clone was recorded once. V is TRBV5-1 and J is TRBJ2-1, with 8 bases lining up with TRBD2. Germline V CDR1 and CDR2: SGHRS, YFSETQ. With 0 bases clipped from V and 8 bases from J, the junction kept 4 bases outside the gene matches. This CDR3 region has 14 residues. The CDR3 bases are TGCGCCAGCAGCTTGGCGCGGGGGGCCCATGAGCAGTTCTTC. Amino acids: CASSLARGAHEQFF.

CDR3 region: CSAGRGETQYF. The CDR3 DNA is TGCAGTGCCGGGAGGGGTGAGACCCAGTACTTC. The chain carries TRBV20-1 and TRBJ2-5, with TRBD2 matching 8 bases. Germline V gene lookup returns CDR1 DFQATT and CDR2 SNEGSKA (reference sequence). The CDR3 extends over 11 amino acids. V lost 6 bases to trimming and J lost 5 bases; unmatched junction nucleotides: 2.

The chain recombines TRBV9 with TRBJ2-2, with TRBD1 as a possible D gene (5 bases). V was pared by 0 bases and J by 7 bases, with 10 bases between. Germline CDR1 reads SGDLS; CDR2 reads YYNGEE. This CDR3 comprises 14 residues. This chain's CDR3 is CASSVVQGNGELFF. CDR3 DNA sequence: TGTGCCAGCAGCGTAGTTCAGGGAAACGGGGAGCTGTTTTTT.